Each of the 8 T cell receptor beta chains below was sequenced from the same sample in a study of blood T cell repertoires in COVID-19. Produced via immunoSEQ multiplex PCR; TCRdb's table is partial and in-frame only. The sample shows 71,000 or so clones, 86% of them seen only once. Sample: peripheral blood. Source of these receptors: a man aged 80 or over in a cohort sampled during active COVID-19.

J is TRBJ2-5 and V is TRBV5-1; D is unresolved. The germline gives CDR1 SGHRS, CDR2 YFSETQ. This CDR3 spans 15 amino acids. The ends were cut back, 3 bases at V and 4 bases at J, with 16 bases in the middle. The CDR3 DNA reads TGCGCCAGCAGCTCCGACCCCGGAGAAGGAGAGACCCAGTACTTC. Protein sequence: CASSSDPGEGETQYF.

The chain joins TRBV28 to TRBJ1-2; D is possibly TRBD1 (5 bases). This CDR3 has 16 amino acids. The germline V gene has CDR1 MDHEN and CDR2 SYDVKM. Trimming stripped 6 bases from V and 8 bases from J, with 25 bases between. The CDR3 reads CASSRVFSDTDGGYTF. In nucleotides, the CDR3 is TGTGCCAGCAGCCGCGTCTTCTCGGACACGGACGGAGGCTACACCTTC.

The chain joins TRBV10-3 to TRBJ2-2; D might be TRBD2 (7 bases). Germline CDR1 ENHRY, CDR2 SYGVKD. V was trimmed by 8 bases and J by 2 bases, leaving 15 bases between them. This CDR3 has 15 amino acids. CDR3 nucleotides: TGTGCCATCTGGGGGGGGCAGACCAACACCGGGGAGCTGTTTTTT. Its protein product is CAIWGGQTNTGELFF.

The chain joins TRBV18 to TRBJ1-4, with 9 bases matching TRBD1. The V and J ends lost 4 bases and 0 bases, in that order; junction bases with no gene match: 12. This CDR3 contains 19 residues. Per the germline V gene, CDR1 is KGHSH and CDR2 is LQKENI. The CDR3 protein is CASSRPGQGTIATNEKLFF. The CDR3 DNA reads as TGTGCCAGCTCACGACCGGGACAGGGAACAATCGCAACTAATGAAAAACTGTTTTTT.

The CDR3 sequence is CASSFLTGIAFF. As DNA, the CDR3 is TGTGCCAGCAGCTTCTTAACGGGGATCGCTTTCTTT. The rearrangement links TRBV5-6 to TRBJ1-1, with unresolved D. The germline V gene has CDR1 SGHDT and CDR2 YYEEEE. Trimming took off 2 bases at V and 11 bases at J, with 13 bases between the two ends. This CDR3 has 12 residues.

The chain uses TRBV4-3 and TRBJ2-3, with TRBD2 matching over 7 bases. Germline V gene data show CDR1 as LGHNA and CDR2 as YSLEER. V shed 0 bases and J 5 bases; nucleotides not matched to a gene: 11. This CDR3 is 17 amino acids long. CDR3 sequence (DNA): TGCGCCAGCAGCCAAGATCGCGGGGCGGGGGTGATAGATACGCAGTATTTT. This codes for CASSQDRGAGVIDTQYF.

The chain recombines TRBV7-6 with TRBJ2-2, with 7 bases matching TRBD1. Germline V gene sequence: CDR1 SGHVS, CDR2 FNYEAQ. J lost 3 bases, V lost 1 base, and 2 bases had no gene match. The CDR3 totals 15 residues. The CDR3 sequence is CASSLEGADTGELFF. CDR3 DNA sequence: TGTGCCAGCAGCTTAGAGGGGGCCGACACCGGGGAGCTGTTTTTT.

V and J are TRBV28 and TRBJ2-4; TRBD1 agrees at 8 bases. V shed 5 bases and J 1 base; nucleotides not matched to a gene: 4. Germline V CDR1 and CDR2: MDHEN, SYDVKM. The CDR3 is 15 amino acids. The DNA of the CDR3 is TGTGCCAGCAGTCCAGGGGGCGCGGCCAAAAACATTCAGTACTTC. Translated: CASSPGGAAKNIQYF.